Detailed here is one T cell receptor (beta chain). The entry originates in a study of OX40 agonist ivuxolimab in advanced cancers. V trimming: 7 bases; J trimming: 6 bases; junction bases outside the gene matches: 20. This CDR3 spans 18 amino acids. Germline V gene sequence: CDR1 SGHVS, CDR2 FQNEAQ. Repertoires were generated with immunoSEQ multiplex PCR, while TCRdb's copy carries only in-frame clones and drops some. Among about 100,000 clones listed, 89% were seen once. The V call is TRBV7-8, the J call TRBJ2-2, with TRBD1 identical over 7 bases. This TCR was sampled from an adult with an advanced solid tumor such as melanoma, head and neck, liver or kidney cancer. Sample: CD4+ or CD8+ T cells sorted from blood, taken in a trial of the OX40 agonist ivuxolimab. Here the CDR3 reads CASIPLLRDRGPAGELFF. In DNA form, the CDR3 reads TGTGCCAGCATTCCCCTCCTCCGGGACAGAGGTCCGGCCGGGGAGCTGTTTTTT.